This TCR beta chain stems from a study of cytomegalovirus exposure and HLA in healthy donors. The overall study: In terms of ancestry, the Caucasian-associated cluster contained about 81% of the roughly 360 genotyped donors. Findings and limits, study-wide: An observed cluster of highly shared sequence variants was recorded as a likely sequencing artifact. Earlier analysis found most TCR beta V segments productive about 87% or about 30% of the time. Through in vitro validation, a few CMV-associated chains were shown to be specific for CMV antigens.

The primer mix had 60 Vbeta and 13 Jbeta primers. Produced via immunoSEQ multiplex PCR; TCRdb's table is partial and in-frame only. The table shows some 150,000 clones, with roughly 80% occurring only once. A remark on this clone: Its antigen is not known.

This clonotype originated in a woman aged 30 to 39 in good health and CMV-seropositive. What was sequenced was PBMCs.

CDR3 protein: CASSLGQPNYGYTF. CDR3 DNA: TGCGCCAGCAGCTTGGGACAGCCTAACTATGGCTACACCTTC. The rearrangement uses TRBV5-1 and TRBJ1-2, with D perhaps TRBD1 (5 bases). V lost 0 bases and J 0 bases, leaving 6 bases between the germline ends. Germline V gene sequence: CDR1 SGHRS, CDR2 YFSETQ. This CDR3 spans 14 amino acids.